These T cell receptor beta chains were read from a single sample in a study of shared clonotypes between healthy human individuals. Here immunoSEQ multiplex PCR was the method, and the copy in TCRdb shows in-frame clones only, minus some. Of some 2.1 million clones detected, approximately 92% appear once; the ten largest clones hold about 1.7%. The sample consisted of naive CD8+ T cells from PBMCs. These receptors all stem from a young man in good health. Some clones in this sample may be carry-over from other donors' samples. Each CDR3 is given without its conserved first and last residue. D genes are given only for firm matches. Clone size, where shown, is once, few, many, or a class for clones that have expanded.

J gene,V gene,D gene,clone size,CDR3 protein
TRBJ1-1,TRBV10-2,-,once,ASSEYGGRTEAF
TRBJ1-1,TRBV28,-,-,ASSPTRRSRNTEAF
TRBJ2-4,TRBV5-1,-,-,ASSVGAKNIQY
TRBJ1-5,TRBV7-6,TRBD1,-,ASSSRQGNQPQH
TRBJ2-7,TRBV5-6,-,-,ASSFLGLAYEQY
TRBJ2-7,TRBV19,-,-,ATGQRATYEQY
TRBJ1-2,TRBV9,-,-,ASSVAAGGSGGYT
-,TRBV27,-,-,ASSPDSKAYEQY
TRBJ2-7,TRBV4-1,TRBD2,-,ASSQEYSGRADEQY
TRBJ2-1,TRBV11-2,-,-,ASSLVGFRVNEQF
TRBJ2-5,TRBV7-9,TRBD2,-,ASSPLAGGRETQY
TRBJ2-7,TRBV5-5,-,-,ASSSRTEIYEQY
TRBJ1-2,TRBV30,-,-,AWSGGHWNYGYT